Following are 4 T cell receptor beta chains from one sample sequenced in a study of T cells expressing NK-cell markers. TCRdb re-called the 5' RACE reads; one entry per CDR3 protein, DNA not given. This sample's clone table lists around 470,000 distinct CDR3 sequences. Sequenced material: blood T cells: a sorted CD56 or NKG2C T cell subset, CD4+ or CD8+ T cells, or bulk PBMC T cells (not recorded which). The receptors derive from a woman aged 50 to 60 in good health.

This chain uses TRBV7-9 with TRBJ2-5; TCRdb outputs TRBD2, but without DNA this stays unchecked. The CDR3 has 17 amino acids. In germline, CDR1 is SEHNR, CDR2 FQNEAQ (reference sequence). CDR3 residues: CASSLLGTSGNQETQYF.

This chain connects TRBV6-2 or TRBV6-3 to TRBJ1-5; TCRdb gives TRBD1 as the D gene, but with no DNA this cannot be confirmed. Germline-derived CDR1 and CDR2 are MNHEY and SVGEGT. CDR3 length: 12 residues. CDR3 protein: CASLTGNQPQHF.

The CDR3: CSGRLNTEAFF. The chain uses TRBV20-1 and TRBJ1-1. Germline V gene lookup returns CDR1 DFQATT and CDR2 SNEGSKA (reference sequence). The CDR3 totals 11 residues.

The chain carries TRBV20-1 and TRBJ1-2. CDR1 DFQATT and CDR2 SNEGSKA come from the germline V gene (reference sequence). The CDR3 contains 13 residues. The CDR3 region is CSAPLRVDYGYTF.